One sample yielded the 18 T cell receptor beta chains listed below, sequenced in a study of blood T cell repertoires in COVID-19. Data came from immunoSEQ multiplex PCR; TCRdb stores just in-frame clones and leaves some out. The data show 200,000 to 250,000 clones, with approximately 88% seen just once and around 3.8% held by the top ten. The sequencing input was PBMCs or T cells enriched from blood (not recorded which). All receptors come from a woman younger than 45 who had been exposed to COVID-19.

The rearrangement links TRBV7-5 to TRBJ2-1; TRBD1 reflects the table's D call only, with no check against the DNA. TRBV7-5 is reported as a pseudogene. This CDR3 region has 16 residues. The CDR3 is CARSSGTGDPYNEQFF. The CDR3 DNA follows: TGTGCCAGAAGCTCCGGGACAGGGGATCCCTACAATGAGCAGTTCTTC.

The rearrangement links TRBV4-1 to TRBJ1-2, with 7 positions matching TRBD1. CDR3 length: 15 amino acids. V dropped 3 bases and J dropped 7; count of bases not matched to a gene: 11. Germline CDR1 is MGHRA and CDR2 is YSYEKL. In DNA, the CDR3 is TGCGCCAGCAGCCAGCCGAGACAGGGACGAGGTGGCTACACCTTC. Translating gives CASSQPRQGRGGYTF.

This clone occurred a few times. The chain carries TRBV2 and TRBJ2-7; no reliable D call. Trimming cost V 7 bases and J 3 bases, with 10 bases left between them. CDR1 is SNHLY and CDR2 is FYNNEI in the germline V gene. The CDR3 is 12 residues long. Written as DNA, the CDR3 is TGTGCCAGCATTGAGGCAGGCTACGAGCAGTACTTC. It translates to CASIEAGYEQYF.

The rearrangement uses TRBV19 and TRBJ1-2; maybe TRBD1 (5 bases). The germline V gene encodes CDR1 LNHDA and CDR2 SQIVND (reference sequence). The CDR3 covers 15 residues. V lost 3 bases and J lost 0, with 11 bases in between. This CDR3 is CASSIPSRANYGYTF. The CDR3 nucleotides read TGTGCCAGTAGTATCCCCTCCAGGGCTAACTATGGCTACACCTTC.

This chain links TRBV18 with TRBJ2-7, with D tentatively TRBD1 (6 bases). The germline V and J ends were trimmed by 3 bases and 0 bases, with 9 bases remaining between them. Looked up from germline, CDR1 is KGHSH and CDR2 is LQKENI. The CDR3 sequence is 14 residues long. The DNA for the CDR3 is TGTGCCAGCTCACCGGGGGCCCCCTCCTACGAGCAGTACTTC. Its translation is CASSPGAPSYEQYF.

This clone showed up just once. The chain joins TRBV5-1 to TRBJ1-1; perhaps TRBD1 as D (6 bases). V was shortened by 1 base and J by 10 bases, with 14 bases between the two germline ends. From germline, CDR1 is SGHRS and CDR2 YFSETQ. This CDR3 comprises 13 residues. CDR3 sequence (DNA): TGCGCCAGCAGCTTGATTCTCGGGGGGCCAGCTTTCTTT. Translating gives CASSLILGGPAFF.

The V call is TRBV18, the J call TRBJ2-3, with 9 bases aligning to TRBD2. Germline CDR1 is KGHSH and CDR2 is LQKENI. The ends lost 3 bases at V and 3 bases at J; junction bases unmatched: 4. The CDR3 is made up of 15 amino acids. The CDR3 sequence is CASSPLAGQTDTQYF. CDR3 in DNA: TGTGCCAGCTCACCTCTAGCGGGACAGACAGATACGCAGTATTTT.

This sequence joins TRBV5-1 and TRBJ2-3, with no clear D. Germline V gene data show CDR1 as SGHRS and CDR2 as YFSETQ. V lost 2 bases and J lost 3, with 10 bases in between. This CDR3 contains 14 residues. This CDR3 reads CASSFSEETDTQYF. CDR3 nucleotides: TGCGCCAGCAGCTTCTCTGAGGAAACAGATACGCAGTATTTT.

The V gene is TRBV24-1, the J gene TRBJ2-1; TRBD1 might be the D (6 bases). There are 16 residues in the CDR3. V shed 4 bases and J shed 5 bases, with 17 bases lying between them. Germline assignment: CDR1 KGHDR and CDR2 SFDVKD. The CDR3 region has the DNA TGTGCCACCAGTGAGACACAGGGATTTCGACACAATGAGCAGTTCTTC. Protein: CATSETQGFRHNEQFF.

The genes are TRBV5-5 and TRBJ2-7; D unresolved. Deletions cut 3 bases from V and 0 bases from J, with 7 bases between. CDR1 is SGHKS, CDR2 YYEKEE, per germline (reference sequence). This CDR3 contains 13 residues. CDR3 amino acids: CASSSPSSYEQYF. CDR3 DNA: TGTGCCAGCAGCTCGCCCAGCTCCTACGAGCAGTACTTC.

The chain has TRBV6-5 and TRBJ2-5, with a weak D call TRBD1 (5 bases). Looked up from germline, CDR1 is MNHEY and CDR2 is SVGAGI. CDR3 length equals 14 residues. Trimming left V 6 bases short and J 2 bases short, with 13 bases between. The CDR3 region is CASRRGGPQETQYF. The CDR3 DNA reads TGTGCCAGCAGAAGGGGCGGCCCTCAAGAGACCCAGTACTTC.

Regarding this clone: The same CDR3 also results from other DNA sequences found in this sample. The chain is built from TRBV19 and TRBJ1-2; the match to TRBD1 covers 9 bases. Germline loops: CDR1 LNHDA, CDR2 SQIVND (reference sequence). This CDR3 comprises 15 residues. Losses at the gene ends were 3 bases for V and 4 bases for J; bases not matched to a gene: 6. CDR3: CASSITGQGTYGYTF. The CDR3 nucleotides are TGTGCCAGTAGTATCACGGGACAGGGAACCTATGGCTACACCTTC.

This clone was counted only a few times. This chain connects TRBV6-1 to TRBJ2-7; possible D gene TRBD1, 6 bases. In germline, CDR1 is MNHNS, CDR2 SASEGT. This CDR3 spans 16 amino acids. The V end lost 3 bases, the J end lost 5 bases, and 20 bases lay between the germline ends. The CDR3 protein is CASSEMGGQGHHEQYF. DNA of the CDR3: TGTGCCAGCAGTGAGATGGGTGGGCAGGGGCACCACGAGCAGTACTTC.

This clone occurred once. The rearrangement uses TRBV3-1 (or the pseudogene TRBV3-2) and TRBJ1-4; D is perhaps TRBD1 (5 bases). Per the germline V gene, CDR1 is LGHDT and CDR2 is YNNKEL (reference sequence). The V end was cut by 2 bases, the J end by 11 bases, with 18 bases between. CDR3 length: 15 residues. CDR3 in DNA: TGTGCCAGCAGCCAACCATCGCAGGGTCGGAGTAAACTGTTTTTT. Its protein is CASSQPSQGRSKLFF.

The V and J genes are TRBV12-5 and TRBJ2-1; 8 bases align to TRBD2. V gave up 7 bases and J gave up 9 bases; unmatched junction bases: 11. CDR3 length equals 14 residues. The germline V gene encodes CDR1 LGHNT and CDR2 FRNRAP. DNA for the CDR3: TGTGCTAGTGCATCATCCGGACTAGCATTTGAGCAGTTCTTC. Translation: CASASSGLAFEQFF.

This clone was seen only a few times. CDR3 nucleotides: TGTGCCAGCAGTTGGGGGGGACAAATTACTTCACCCCTCCACTTT. It translates to CASSWGGQITSPLHF. The chain couples TRBV6-5 to TRBJ1-6, with D maybe TRBD1 (6 bases). V lost 4 bases to trimming and J lost 9 bases, with 16 bases between them. Germline V gene data show CDR1 as MNHEY and CDR2 as SVGAGI. This CDR3 has 15 amino acids.

A few counts support this clone. The chain is built from TRBV6-1 and TRBJ1-2; 9 positions match TRBD1. CDR3 size: 16 residues. V lost 3 bases and J lost 8; bases outside the gene matches: 13. Germline CDR1 reads MNHNS; CDR2 reads SASEGT. This CDR3 is CASSDWDRVRRKGYTF. The CDR3 DNA reads as TGTGCCAGCAGTGACTGGGACAGGGTGAGACGTAAGGGCTACACCTTC.

This clone was seen just once. The same CDR3 can be traced to other DNA sequences in this sample. The gene calls are TRBV19 and TRBJ1-2; no firm D call. The V end was cut by 3 bases, the J end by 2 bases, with 7 bases between. This CDR3 is built from 13 residues. Germline loops: CDR1 LNHDA, CDR2 SQIVND (reference sequence). The CDR3 is CASSIRENYGYTF. DNA of the CDR3: TGTGCCAGTAGTATTAGGGAGAACTATGGCTACACCTTC.